The 9 T cell receptor beta chains given below trace back to one sample, sequenced in a study of cytomegalovirus exposure and HLA in healthy donors. Primers: 60 Vbeta forward and 13 Jbeta reverse. Assay: immunoSEQ multiplex PCR; the TCRdb copy retains only in-frame clones and omits some. The data contain some 150,000 clones, around four fifths of them singletons. Source material: PBMCs. The receptors were sampled from a man aged 40-49 years in good health and CMV-seronegative.

A word on this clone: The sample carries other DNA sequences with the same CDR3. V is TRBV2 and J is TRBJ2-3; D is undetermined. With 6 bases removed from V and 2 bases from J, the gap between germline ends came to 6 bases. Germline CDR1 SNHLY, CDR2 FYNNEI. This CDR3 contains 12 residues. The CDR3 sequence is CASSADTDTQYF. The CDR3 region has the DNA TGTGCCAGCAGCGCGGACACAGATACGCAGTATTTT.

The chain joins TRBV6-1 to TRBJ2-7; TRBD1 matches 7 bases. The CDR3 has 13 residues. From germline, CDR1 is MNHNS and CDR2 SASEGT. V shed 8 bases, J shed 0 bases, and the junction held 4 bases outside the gene matches. CDR3 in amino acids: CASSDRDSYEQYF. CDR3 bases: TGTGCCAGCTCCGACAGGGACTCCTACGAGCAGTACTTC.

The chain links TRBV7-2 to TRBJ2-2; D is possibly TRBD1 (5 bases). Trimming pared 7 bases from V and 5 bases from J, leaving 8 bases between. The germline V gene has CDR1 SGHTA and CDR2 FQGNSA. The CDR3 loop spans 12 amino acids. In DNA, the CDR3 is TGTGCCAGCATAGGGGAAACCGGGGAGCTGTTTTTT. Translation: CASIGETGELFF.

In this sample, this clone turned up a few times. V gene TRBV7-9 combines with J gene TRBJ2-5; possibly TRBD1 for D (8 bases). The CDR3 sequence is 14 residues long. The germline CDR1 and CDR2 sequences are SEHNR and FQNEAQ (reference sequence). V dropped 3 bases and J dropped 5 bases, with 13 bases sitting between them. Here the CDR3 DNA reads TGTGCCAGCAGCTTTGGACAGGGAGGGGAGACCCAGTACTTC. Its translation: CASSFGQGGETQYF.

The CDR3 region is CASSQFLRQGGTEAFF. CDR3 DNA: TGTGCCAGCAGCCAATTTCTTAGGCAGGGTGGCACTGAAGCTTTCTTT. V gene TRBV16 combines with J gene TRBJ1-1, with D perhaps TRBD1 (5 bases). This CDR3 comprises 16 residues. V lost 1 base to trimming and J lost 4 bases, with 16 bases between them. Germline-derived CDR1 and CDR2 are KGHSY and FQNENV.

The chain combines TRBV5-4 with TRBJ1-2; TRBD1 aligns across 8 bases. V trimming: 4 bases; J trimming: 6 bases; junction bases outside the gene matches: 8. Germline V gene sequence: CDR1 SGHNT, CDR2 YYREEE (reference sequence). This CDR3 comprises 14 residues. CDR3: CASSPTQGADGYTF. CDR3 DNA sequence: TGTGCCAGCAGCCCGACCCAGGGGGCGGATGGCTACACCTTC.

The sample holds a few counts of this clone. The gene calls are TRBV15 and TRBJ1-3; possibly TRBD1 for D (5 bases). From germline, CDR1 is LNHNV and CDR2 YYDKDF (reference sequence). The ends were cut back, 5 bases at V and 2 bases at J, with 13 bases in the middle. The CDR3 extends over 15 amino acids. This CDR3 reads CATSPEGAAGNTIYF. The DNA for the CDR3 is TGTGCCACCAGCCCAGAAGGGGCAGCTGGAAACACCATATATTTT.

The rearrangement uses TRBV7-8 and TRBJ1-3; D unclear. CDR1 and CDR2 from the germline V gene are SGHVS and FQNEAQ. V was trimmed by 7 bases and J by 4 bases, leaving 11 bases between them. CDR3 size: 13 residues. The CDR3 sequence: CASTPGGGNTIYF. The CDR3 DNA sequence: TGTGCCAGCACCCCAGGTGGGGGAAACACCATATATTTT.

The chain is built from TRBV7-8 and TRBJ2-3; 13 positions agree with TRBD2. V lost 4 bases to trimming and J lost 5 bases; unmatched junction nucleotides: 12. This CDR3 region has 18 residues. The germline gives CDR1 SGHVS, CDR2 FQNEAQ. CDR3 nucleotides: TGTGCCAGCAGCTCCCGGGGAACTAGCGGGAGGGCCAAAGATACGCAGTATTTT. Its protein product is CASSSRGTSGRAKDTQYF.